This TCR beta chain was captured by sequencing in a study of post-analysis software for immune sequencing data (dated by TCRdb to 2015 to 2017). The study in broad terms: Disease courses on record covered relapsing-remitting, secondary progressive and progressive-relapsing multiple sclerosis, though some patients had no subtype annotation. Patient repertoires were compared against roughly 12 previously published healthy control repertoires from donors aged about 6 to 25 years. A subset of samples was prepared in parallel using single-end sample barcoding, then pooled and co-amplified after Illumina adapter ligation.

Worth noting for this clonotype: Its antigen is not yet known. No quality values exist for individual bases; no much larger clone is one base distant.

To demonstrate the VDJtools post-analysis software, TCR beta repertoires were profiled from the peripheral blood of more than 10 young patients with multiple sclerosis. The multiple sclerosis patients were children and adolescents between roughly 6 and 16 years of age. Results the study describes overall, beyond this receptor: The multiple sclerosis patient group was slightly younger than the control group. Strong co-clustering of samples prepared in the same batch was shown by direct clustering with F measure, prompting a batch-effect correction. Significantly lower normalized Chao1 diversity was found in multiple sclerosis patients than in controls, suggesting substantial peripheral T-cell clonal expansion. Significantly higher frequencies in patients than in controls were found for roughly 5 TRBV segments, including TRBV5-6, TRBV5-1 and TRBV20-1.

Libraries were built with PCR. Sequencing took place on an Illumina HiSeq 2500. Unique molecular identifiers were incorporated into TCR beta cDNA libraries to reduce PCR and sequencing biases. Per 1 to 10 million input T cells, roughly 0.5 million cDNA molecules were obtained, such that each molecule approximated one T cell. The patient libraries were prepared and sequenced using the same protocol as the earlier healthy control dataset. Samples belonging to the same batch were prepared together, multiplexed and sequenced on a shared HiSeq lane. On the study's bioinformatics: Raw barcoded reads were processed with MIGEC, and single-read molecular identifier groups were discarded before consensus assembly and CDR3 extraction. VDJtools was used for post-analysis of the clonotype tables, and diversity was normalized by down-sampling every dataset to the size of the smallest sample. To correct batch-related cross-sample contamination, repertoire overlap clustering matched CDR3 amino acid sequences but not nucleotide sequences. Through fastp at Q25 and MiXCR, TCRdb rebuilt clones from the public reads, retaining in-frame beta chains. Every distinct CDR3 protein forms one entry, paired with its most common genes and DNA. The V and J calls and clone size come from TCRdb's table, not from the authors' own analysis. In all, the sample holds 180,000 or so distinct CDR3 sequences, and around 30% of those were seen once. Together, the top ten hold 3% to 3.5% of the sample.

Trimming takes 5 bases from V and 0 bases from J, and the germline ends sit 16 bases apart. CDR1 is given as MDHEN and CDR2 as SYDVKM, both from the germline V gene. CDR3 length: 16 amino acids, cysteine to phenylalanine. Left in the record is the CDR3 DNA by itself, 48 bases read in frame from the first base. Sequenced material: blood. The sequence derives from a girl aged 2-17 years with multiple sclerosis. The chain was built from TRBV28 and TRBJ1-1, with a weak D call of TRBD1 (5 bases match). The CDR3 in this case is CASSVPRTRMNTEAFF. The DNA sequence follows: TGTGCCAGCAGTGTTCCCAGGACACGAATGAACACTGAAGCTTTCTTT.